These 11 T cell receptor beta chains were sequenced from one sample in a study of cytomegalovirus exposure and HLA in healthy donors. PCR used 60 Vbeta primers and 13 Jbeta primers. Generated by immunoSEQ multiplex PCR, the TCRdb table keeps only in-frame clones and is missing some. Across about 84,000 clones, the top ten clones capture around 0.6% of the sample. Sequenced: PBMCs. The source is a man aged 50-60 years in good health and CMV-seronegative.

The J gene is TRBJ2-7, the V gene TRBV28; TRBD1 is a possible D gene (6 bases). There are 15 residues in the CDR3. Germline-derived CDR1 and CDR2 are MDHEN and SYDVKM. V gave up 8 bases and J gave up 2 bases, with 19 bases separating them. DNA of the CDR3: TGTGCCAGCTCCCTATTGTCCACAGGGCCCTACGAGCAGTACTTC. This codes for CASSLLSTGPYEQYF. The complete variable domain, with remaining parts taken from reference TRBV28 and TRBJ2-7, reads DVKVTQSSRYLVKRTGEKVFLECVQDMDHENMFWYRQDPGLGLRLIYFSYDVKMKEKGDIPEGYSVSREKKERFSLILESASTNQTSMYLCASSLLSTGPYEQYFGPGTRLTVT.

The chain recombines TRBV29-1 with TRBJ2-7, with D tentatively TRBD2 (5 bases). This CDR3 region has 12 residues. Trimming shortened V by 3 bases and J by 3 bases, and 9 bases separated the two germline ends. The germline gives CDR1 SQVTM, CDR2 ANQGSEA. This CDR3 reads CSVDGDNYEQYF. In DNA form, the CDR3 reads TGCAGCGTTGACGGGGATAACTACGAGCAGTACTTC.

The rearrangement uses TRBV6-6 and TRBJ2-1; a weak D match, TRBD1 (6 bases). The V gene's germline CDR1 is MNHNY and CDR2 SVGAGI (reference sequence). Trimming removed 0 bases at V and 10 bases at J, with 16 bases between. The CDR3 is 15 residues long. Written as DNA, the CDR3 is TGTGCCAGCAGTTACTCGACAGGCGATGCCACGGAGCAGTTCTTC. Its translation: CASSYSTGDATEQFF.

In the case of this clone: The sample contains more than one DNA sequence encoding this CDR3. The chain combines TRBV5-1 with TRBJ1-2, with D maybe TRBD1 (6 bases). V lost 6 bases and J 2 bases, leaving 14 bases between the germline ends. The CDR3 consists of 14 residues. CDR1 SGHRS and CDR2 YFSETQ come from the germline V gene. The CDR3 region has the DNA TGCGCCAGCACTTATTCGCAGGGGAACTATGGCTACACCTTC. It specifies CASTYSQGNYGYTF.

The rearrangement uses TRBV7-6 and TRBJ1-1; 8 positions agree with TRBD1. This CDR3 spans 16 amino acids. Germline V CDR1 and CDR2: SGHVS, FNYEAQ. Germline trimming cut 1 base from V and 1 base from J; bases unmatched to any gene: 5. CDR3 residues: CASSLVEGQENTEAFF. As DNA, the CDR3 is TGTGCCAGCAGCTTAGTGGAGGGACAGGAGAACACTGAAGCTTTCTTT.

In regard to this clone: Within the sample, other DNA sequences also encode this same CDR3. V and J are TRBV5-1 and TRBJ1-4, with 8 positions matching TRBD1. J gave up 0 bases and V 4 bases, and 2 bases lay outside the gene matches. The CDR3 runs to 15 residues. The V gene's germline CDR1 is SGHRS and CDR2 YFSETQ. CDR3 bases: TGCGCCAGCAGCGGACAGGGTGCAACTAATGAAAAACTGTTTTTT. Amino acids: CASSGQGATNEKLFF.

This rearrangement joins TRBV9 to TRBJ2-5; possible D gene TRBD2, 7 bases. Trimming shortened V by 6 bases and J by 1 base, and 16 bases separated the two germline ends. Germline-derived CDR1 and CDR2 are SGDLS and YYNGEE. The CDR3 sequence is 15 residues long. In DNA form, the CDR3 reads TGTGCCAGCACCCAAGGGGGGGGCGGCCAAGAGACCCAGTACTTC. Translated, it gives CASTQGGGGQETQYF.

The V call is TRBV28, the J call TRBJ2-6; tentative D call: TRBD1 (6 bases). Per the germline V gene, CDR1 is MDHEN and CDR2 is SYDVKM. The CDR3 covers 17 residues. Trimming removed 3 bases at V and 0 bases at J, with 12 bases between. The CDR3 protein is CASSLGASSSGANVLTF. Written as DNA, the CDR3 is TGTGCCAGCAGTTTGGGGGCGAGTAGCTCTGGGGCCAACGTCCTGACTTTC.

The chain uses TRBV5-5 and TRBJ2-1; D call uncertain. The CDR3 sequence is 12 residues long. The germline gives CDR1 SGHKS, CDR2 YYEKEE (reference sequence). Trimming removed 2 bases from V and 7 bases from J, with 7 bases in between. The CDR3 spells CASSFSRNEQFF. As DNA, the CDR3 is TGTGCCAGCAGCTTTTCACGGAATGAGCAGTTCTTC.

J is TRBJ1-1 and V is TRBV2; 7 positions agree with TRBD1. CDR1 and CDR2 from the germline V gene are SNHLY and FYNNEI. The CDR3 totals 15 residues. J lost 3 bases, V lost 7 bases, and 11 bases had no gene match. The CDR3 DNA is TGTGCCAGCACTGTACGCCAGGGGGTGGACACTGAAGCTTTCTTT. This sequence encodes CASTVRQGVDTEAFF.

This rearrangement joins TRBV6-5 to TRBJ2-7; 7 bases match TRBD1. Trimming removed 5 bases from V and 3 bases from J; junction bases left unmatched: 7. The CDR3 has 14 amino acids. Germline lookup yields CDR1 MNHEY and CDR2 SVGAGI. The CDR3 coding sequence is TGTGCCAGCAGTCGCCGGGACAGTTACTACGAGCAGTACTTC. Encoded protein: CASSRRDSYYEQYF.